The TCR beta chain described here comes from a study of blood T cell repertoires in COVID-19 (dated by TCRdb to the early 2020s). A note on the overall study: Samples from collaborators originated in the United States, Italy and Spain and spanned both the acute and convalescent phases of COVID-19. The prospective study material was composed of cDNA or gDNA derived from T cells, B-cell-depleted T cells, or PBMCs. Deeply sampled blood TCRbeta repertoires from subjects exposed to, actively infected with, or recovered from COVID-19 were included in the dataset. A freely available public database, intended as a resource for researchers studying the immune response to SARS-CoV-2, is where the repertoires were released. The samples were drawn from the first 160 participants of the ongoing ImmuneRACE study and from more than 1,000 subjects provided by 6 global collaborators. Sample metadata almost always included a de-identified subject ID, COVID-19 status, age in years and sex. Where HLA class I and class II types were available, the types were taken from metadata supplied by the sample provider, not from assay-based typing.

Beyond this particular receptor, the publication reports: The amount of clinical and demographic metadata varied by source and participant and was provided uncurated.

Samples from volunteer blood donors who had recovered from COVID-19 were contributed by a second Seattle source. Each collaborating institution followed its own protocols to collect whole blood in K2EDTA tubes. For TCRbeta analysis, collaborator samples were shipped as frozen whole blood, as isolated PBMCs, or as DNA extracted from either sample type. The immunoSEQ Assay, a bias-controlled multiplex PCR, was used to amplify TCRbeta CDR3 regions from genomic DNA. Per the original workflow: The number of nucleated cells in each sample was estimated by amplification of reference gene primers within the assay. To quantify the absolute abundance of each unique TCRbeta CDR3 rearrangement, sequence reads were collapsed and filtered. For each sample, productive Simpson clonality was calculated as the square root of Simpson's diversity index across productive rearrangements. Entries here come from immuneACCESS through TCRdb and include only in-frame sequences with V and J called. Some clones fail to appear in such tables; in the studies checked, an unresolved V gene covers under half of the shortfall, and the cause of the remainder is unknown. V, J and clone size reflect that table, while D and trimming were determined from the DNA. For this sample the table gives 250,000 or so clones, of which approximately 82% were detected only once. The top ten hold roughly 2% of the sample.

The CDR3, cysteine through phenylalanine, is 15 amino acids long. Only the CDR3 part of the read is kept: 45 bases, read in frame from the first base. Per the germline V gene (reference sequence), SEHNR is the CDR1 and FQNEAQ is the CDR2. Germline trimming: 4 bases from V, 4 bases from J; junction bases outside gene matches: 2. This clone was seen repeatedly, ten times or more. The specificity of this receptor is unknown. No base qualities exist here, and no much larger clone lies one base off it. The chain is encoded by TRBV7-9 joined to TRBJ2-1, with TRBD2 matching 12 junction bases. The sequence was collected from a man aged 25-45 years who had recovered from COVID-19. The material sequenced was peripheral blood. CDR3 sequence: CASSSLAGGYNEQFF. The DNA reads TGTGCCAGCAGCTCCCTAGCGGGGGGGTACAATGAGCAGTTCTTC.